This is a list of T cell receptor beta chains from one sample in a study of blood T cell repertoires in COVID-19. TCRdb's table, derived via immunoSEQ multiplex PCR, lists solely in-frame clones and lacks some. The table has 70,000 to 80,000 clones, approximately 87% seen once. The sequenced sample consisted of peripheral blood. The receptors were gathered from an older man in a cohort sampled during active COVID-19. Each CDR3 is given with its conserved first and last residue. Fields, in order: D gene, V gene, J gene, CDR3 protein. The D gene is left open where the match is weak.

TRBD2,TRBV6-4,TRBJ2-2,CASRLAGEYTGELFF
-,TRBV19,TRBJ2-3,CASSIQGSADTQYF
TRBD2,TRBV5-1,TRBJ2-3,CASSFGLAGPTDTQYF
-,TRBV5-1,TRBJ1-1,CASSPGVEAFF
TRBD1,TRBV6-6,TRBJ2-7,CASSHRGISYEQYF
-,TRBV6-5,TRBJ2-1,CASSTLDEQFF
-,TRBV18,TRBJ1-1,CASSPGVNTEAFF
TRBD1,TRBV20-1,TRBJ1-1,CSARRQGEAFF
-,TRBV5-4,TRBJ1-3,CASSTDRQGLIYF
-,TRBV6-5,TRBJ1-6,CASSYEGVGSPLHF
-,TRBV19,TRBJ1-2,CASSTDQDLYGYTF
-,TRBV12-3/TRBV12-4,TRBJ2-7,CASSLSDEQYF
-,TRBV6-2/TRBV6-3,TRBJ2-5,CASSYSLSGGSETQYF
-,TRBV7-2,TRBJ1-2,CASSLAVAEIMRGYTF
TRBD1,TRBV5-1,TRBJ1-2,CASSLDVTGGAGYTF
-,TRBV9,TRBJ2-5,CASSKGGGSGETQYF